Here is one T cell receptor beta chain with its context. Its antigen remains unknown. Trimming cost V 6 bases and J 1 base, with 3 bases left between them. Germline values: CDR1 ENHRY, CDR2 SYGVKD. This CDR3 contains 12 residues. Only in-frame clones appear in the TCRdb table, and some are missing; sequencing was by immunoSEQ multiplex PCR. The table records about 38,000 clones, almost 85% of them present only once. Sequencing in the ViraFEST assay came after antigen-specific CD4+ T cells had been expanded with viral peptide pools, which were used to stimulate PBMC. Subsequent to about 10 days of culture, CD4+ T cells were isolated. All participants had two doses of either the BNT162b2 or mRNA-1273 vaccine. Nucleocapsid antibodies were negative in the vaccine recipients, who had never had SARS-CoV-2 infection. Every well got around 1.9 million PBMC, which were grown with around 11 IU/ml IL-2 and around 10 ug/ml peptides. At days 3 and 7, half of the medium was exchanged for IL-2 medium.

The sample is drawn from a study of vaccination effects on CD4 cells after COVID-19. Study-wide points: Common cold coronaviruses were cross-recognized by only 1 of 255 vaccine-induced clones in healthy vaccinees.

The chain is built from TRBV10-3 and TRBJ1-4; no firm D call. The clonotype comes from a human donor who received a COVID-19 vaccine. Some clones in this sample may be carry-over from other donors' samples. Sample: CD4+ T cells from PBMCs cultured with HCoV-NL63 spike peptides, taken after COVID-19 vaccination. In nucleotides, the CDR3 is TGTGCCATCAGCGGAACTAATGAAAAACTGTTTTTT. As protein: CAISGTNEKLFF.